This TCR beta chain came from a study of T cell responses to AZD1222 COVID-19 vaccine. A remark on this clone: Its matching antigen is unknown.

Trimming pared 0 bases from V and 7 bases from J, leaving 21 bases between. The CDR3 contains 17 residues. Per germline, CDR1 MNHEY and CDR2 SMNVEV (reference sequence). The assay was immunoSEQ multiplex PCR, and TCRdb's table has in-frame clones only and misses some. The sample has 130,000 to 150,000 clones; 90% to 95% are singletons. Findings and limits, study-wide: CD4 TCRs covered the whole spike, strongest at regions 160-218 and 743-854. Repertoire sampling happened only post peak T cell response. A rise in Spike-specific TCR breadth and depth followed two AZD1222 doses. Clonal diversity was possibly underestimated; the donors were predominantly white British and more often female.

The input for sequencing was peripheral blood, taken on day 0 of AZD1222 vaccination. The receptor comes from an adult in good health. V and J are TRBV27 and TRBJ1-1; D gene uncertain. CDR3 residues: CASSLSLARPPGVEAFF. The DNA of the CDR3 is TGTGCCAGCAGTTTATCGTTGGCCCGGCCCCCCGGGGTTGAAGCTTTCTTT.